These 9 T cell receptor beta chains share one sample of origin, sequenced in a study of blood T cells in healthy people across ages. Then a second PCR, running roughly 7 to 11 cycles, was carried out with a sample-barcoded 5' primer and a J-beta primer mix. In TCRdb, the 5' RACE reads were re-called with MiXCR into one record per CDR3 protein. The sample lists roughly 800,000 distinct CDR3 sequences, roughly 25% occurring once. These same records also appear under a second study, on T cells of mothers and their children.

The sample was blood. The receptors stem from a boy younger than 18 in good health.

In its sample, this clonotype was seen once. The rearrangement joins TRBV5-1 to TRBJ2-1; D is possibly TRBD2 (6 bases). The CDR3 extends over 15 amino acids. Trimming cost V 0 bases and J 6 bases, with 13 bases left between them. Germline loops: CDR1 SGHRS, CDR2 YFSETQ. CDR3 nucleotides: TGCGCCAGCAGCTTGGTAGGCGGGGTCCCCAATGAGCAGTTCTTC. Translating it yields CASSLVGGVPNEQFF.

The chain combines TRBV12-3 or TRBV12-4 with TRBJ2-7; no definite D call. V lost 6 bases, J lost 4 bases, and 16 bases lay in between. The CDR3 is 14 amino acids. CDR3 nucleotides: TGTGCCAGCAGCCTGCAGTCCCCCGAGTACGAGCAGTACTTC. It encodes CASSLQSPEYEQYF.

Notes on this clonotype: An end of the junction differs from the germline gene, which may be a read error. The V call is TRBV20-1, the J call TRBJ2-5; 11 bases agree with TRBD2. Germline-derived CDR1 and CDR2 are DFQATT and SNEGSKA (reference sequence). The CDR3 covers 12 residues. The CDR3 protein is CSTSGSQETQYF. CDR3 nucleotides: TGCAGTACTAGCGGGAGCCAAGAGACCCAGTACTTC.

The V gene is TRBV27, the J gene TRBJ2-5, with D perhaps TRBD1 (5 bases). Trimming took 5 bases from V and 5 from J, leaving 18 bases between them. CDR1 MNHEY and CDR2 SMNVEV come from the germline V gene (reference sequence). The CDR3 totals 15 residues. The CDR3 DNA follows: TGTGCCAGCAGTATGCCGGGTGGGGCGTGGGAGACCCAGTACTTC. It is translated as CASSMPGGAWETQYF.

The chain joins TRBV6-2 or TRBV6-3 to TRBJ2-1; 13 bases are a match to TRBD2. The CDR3 contains 13 residues. The germline V gene has CDR1 MNHEY and CDR2 SVGEGT. J lost 11 bases, V lost 6 bases, and 4 bases had no gene match. The CDR3 is CASRTSGGMQQFF. The CDR3 region has the DNA TGTGCCAGCAGGACTAGCGGGGGGATGCAGCAGTTCTTC.

This clonotype was observed a few times. This chain uses TRBV5-1 with TRBJ2-7, with D tentatively TRBD1 or TRBD2 (7 bases each). Germline V lookup: CDR1 SGHRS, CDR2 YFSETQ. The V end was cut by 5 bases, the J end by 6 bases, with 21 bases between. The CDR3 is 15 residues long. Written as DNA, the CDR3 is TGCGCCAGCAGTGCCATTGAGCGGGACAGTGGCGAGCAGTACTTC. Translated, it gives CASSAIERDSGEQYF.

The CDR3 DNA follows: TGTGCCAGCAGTGAAGTTCCCGGGACTAGCGGTAACCAAGAGACCCAGTACTTC. Its protein product is CASSEVPGTSGNQETQYF. This chain uses TRBV6-1 with TRBJ2-5; 11 bases are a match to TRBD2. This CDR3 region has 18 residues. The germline CDR1 and CDR2 sequences are MNHNS and SASEGT. V dropped 1 base and J dropped 0; count of bases not matched to a gene: 7.

The chain recombines TRBV20-1 with TRBJ2-7, with 7 bases aligning to TRBD1. Germline trimming cut 4 bases from V and 4 bases from J; bases unmatched to any gene: 16. This CDR3 contains 16 residues. Per the germline V gene, CDR1 is DFQATT and CDR2 is SNEGSKA (reference sequence). CDR3 sequence reads: CSAKSRTGTENYEQYF. In DNA, the CDR3 is TGCAGTGCTAAATCAAGGACCGGGACAGAAAATTACGAGCAGTACTTC.

This clonotype came up a few times. J is TRBJ2-1 and V is TRBV28, with TRBD2 matching 10 bases. The DNA end lines up better with TRBJ2-5; the J call may be wrong. Germline lookup yields CDR1 MDHEN and CDR2 SYDVKM. The CDR3 is 15 residues long. CDR3 nucleotide sequence: TGTGCCAGCAGTACGGGACTAGCGTTGAGGGAGACCCAGTACTTC. This encodes CASSTGLALRETQYF.